Following are 16 T cell receptor beta chains from one sample sequenced in a study of T-cell memory formation after mild COVID-19. From the 5' RACE reads, TCRdb called clonotypes with MiXCR, one entry per CDR3 protein. The sample has 250,000 to 400,000 distinct CDR3 sequences, around 15% seen once. The sample taken for sequencing was PBMCs or a T cell subset sorted from them (not recorded which). All receptors come from a man aged 18 to 29 who had mild COVID-19 (a few samples of this study predate the infection). Cell type and time point are not known.

The chain links TRBV2 to TRBJ2-6; D possibly matches TRBD1 or TRBD2 (5 bases each). V was shortened by 5 bases and J by 0 bases, with 11 bases between the two germline ends. This CDR3 spans 16 amino acids. CDR1 is SNHLY, CDR2 FYNNEI, per germline. In DNA, the CDR3 is TGTGCCAGCAGTCGGGGCTCCATCTCTGGGGCCAACGTCCTGACTTTC. Translation: CASSRGSISGANVLTF.

The chain is built from TRBV6-6 and TRBJ1-4; possible D gene TRBD1, 6 bases. V was pared by 6 bases and J by 6 bases, with 17 bases between. The CDR3 totals 15 residues. Germline-derived CDR1 and CDR2 are MNHNY and SVGAGI (reference sequence). CDR3 sequence (DNA): TGTGCCAGCAGGGGTAACAGGGCCGAGTATGAAAAACTGTTTTTT. Translation: CASRGNRAEYEKLFF.

The table lists this clonotype with a count of one. CDR3 region: CASSLTGSIYEQYF. The DNA for the CDR3 is TGTGCCAGCAGCTTGACAGGGTCCATCTACGAGCAGTACTTC. The rearrangement uses TRBV7-2 and TRBJ2-7; the match to TRBD1 covers 7 bases. This CDR3 has 14 residues. V lost 3 bases and J lost 3; bases outside the gene matches: 5. CDR1 is SGHTA, CDR2 FQGNSA, per germline.

This clonotype was seen repeatedly, ten times or more. The chain carries TRBV27 and TRBJ2-7, with D hard to call. Germline V gene lookup returns CDR1 MNHEY and CDR2 SMNVEV (reference sequence). The V end was cut by 5 bases, the J end by 0 bases, with 14 bases between. This CDR3 has 15 amino acids. The CDR3 nucleotides are TGTGCCAGCAGTCAACAGCCTCTCGGCTCCTACGAGCAGTACTTC. Encoded protein: CASSQQPLGSYEQYF.

Only a few counts were recorded for this clonotype. The J gene is TRBJ1-2, the V gene TRBV4-3, with 9 bases that match TRBD1. Germline CDR1 LGHNA, CDR2 YSLEER. This CDR3 region has 15 residues. After removal of 1 base from V and 4 bases from J, the junction contained 4 bases not matched to a gene. CDR3 in amino acids: CASSQGTGVGYGYTF. DNA of the CDR3: TGCGCCAGCAGCCAAGGGACAGGGGTGGGCTATGGCTACACCTTC.

This clonotype turned up a few times. V is TRBV10-3 and J is TRBJ2-3; D is undetermined. Trimming left V 6 bases short and J 0 bases short, with 10 bases between. The germline gives CDR1 ENHRY, CDR2 SYGVKD. The CDR3 covers 14 residues. CDR3 nucleotides: TGTGCCATCAGCTTCGACTTTAGCACAGATACGCAGTATTTT. It translates to CAISFDFSTDTQYF.

The chain employs TRBV6-2 or TRBV6-3 and TRBJ1-1; 8 bases align to TRBD1. From germline, CDR1 is MNHEY and CDR2 SVGEGT. Trimming at V came to 0 bases and at J to 5 bases, leaving 8 bases not matched to a gene. The CDR3 is 16 amino acids. The CDR3 loop is CASSYSLGRGRTEAFF. The CDR3 DNA reads TGTGCCAGCAGTTACTCCCTGGGCAGGGGGCGGACTGAAGCTTTCTTT.

This clonotype was seen only a few times. The rearrangement uses TRBV5-1 and TRBJ2-2; D is undetermined. The CDR3 contains 15 residues. In germline, CDR1 is SGHRS, CDR2 YFSETQ. V lost 1 base, J lost 5 bases, and 12 bases lay in between. For the CDR3, the DNA is TGCGCCAGCAGCTTGAGGTACATCGGAACCGGGGAGCTGTTTTTT. This translates into CASSLRYIGTGELFF.

This clonotype was counted many times. V usage is TRBV7-9 and J usage is TRBJ2-3; TRBD2 matches at 7 bases. Germline CDR1 and CDR2: SEHNR and FQNEAQ (reference sequence). The CDR3 is made up of 16 amino acids. V dropped 5 bases and J dropped 3; count of bases not matched to a gene: 11. CDR3 in amino acids: CASSRQRSAGTDTQYF. The DNA of the CDR3 is TGTGCCAGCAGCCGGCAACGATCAGCGGGGACAGATACGCAGTATTTT.

In this sample, this clonotype turned up a few times. The chain joins TRBV4-1 to TRBJ1-4; no firm D call. This CDR3 spans 15 amino acids. V lost 4 bases and J lost 8, with 17 bases in between. From germline, CDR1 is MGHRA and CDR2 YSYEKL. CDR3 loop: CASSPTGQAGEKLFF. The CDR3 bases are TGCGCCAGCAGCCCCACGGGCCAGGCCGGGGAAAAACTGTTTTTT.

The table lists this clonotype with many counts. This chain connects TRBV5-1 to TRBJ1-1; 8 bases are a match to TRBD1. This CDR3 has 15 residues. CDR1 is SGHRS and CDR2 is YFSETQ in the germline V gene. The junction had 6 bases not matched to a gene; V was cut back by 4 bases and J by 1 base. In DNA, the CDR3 is TGCGCCAGCAGCCTGGGGGACAGGAGGAACACTGAAGCTTTCTTT. Translated: CASSLGDRRNTEAFF.

In this sample, this clonotype turned up a few times. This rearrangement joins TRBV5-1 to TRBJ2-1; 10 bases are shared with TRBD1. J was trimmed by 2 bases and V by 4 bases; bases with no gene match: 6. The CDR3 sequence is 16 residues long. Germline CDR1 and CDR2: SGHRS and YFSETQ. The CDR3: CASSEAGTGAYNEQFF. CDR3 DNA sequence: TGCGCCAGCAGCGAGGCCGGGACAGGGGCCTACAATGAGCAGTTCTTC.

This clonotype turned up a few times. The rearrangement uses TRBV6-5 and TRBJ1-2, with D perhaps TRBD1 (6 bases). Trimming pared 5 bases from V and 7 bases from J, leaving 11 bases between. This CDR3 is 12 amino acids long. The V gene's germline CDR1 is MNHEY and CDR2 SVGAGI. CDR3 residues: CASSTPGVGYTF. For the CDR3, the DNA is TGTGCCAGCAGTACCCCAGGGGTTGGCTACACCTTC.

This clonotype was picked up many times. The V call is TRBV6-2 or TRBV6-3, the J call TRBJ1-5; D remains unclear. The CDR3 covers 14 residues. The germline V gene has CDR1 MNHEY and CDR2 SVGEGT. Trimming shortened V by 2 bases and J by 5 bases, and 10 bases separated the two germline ends. The CDR3 loop reads CASSYGDPHQPQHF. CDR3 bases: TGTGCCAGCAGTTACGGAGACCCCCATCAGCCCCAGCATTTT.

This clonotype was found a few times. V and J are TRBV12-3 or TRBV12-4 and TRBJ2-6, with no clear D. V gave up 8 bases and J gave up 3 bases, with 8 bases separating them. CDR3 length equals 13 residues. CDR3 protein: CASLVVGANVLTF. CDR3 nucleotides: TGTGCCAGCTTGGTAGTTGGGGCCAACGTCCTGACTTTC.

This clonotype turned up a few times. The junction shows a germline mismatch at one end, possibly a read error. The chain recombines TRBV5-1 with TRBJ1-2; 7 bases fit TRBD1. This CDR3 has 15 amino acids. The germline V gene has CDR1 SGHRS and CDR2 YFSETQ. The CDR3: CASSLGGGANYGYTF. The CDR3 coding sequence is TGCGCCAGCAGCTTGGGAGGGGGCGCAAACTACGGCTACACCTTC.